Detailed here is one TCR beta chain. Its antigen is unidentified. The junction and the germline gene differ at one end; a read error may be behind it. Every donor gave 7.5 to 10 milliliters of peripheral blood. The sample is drawn from a study of blood T cells in healthy people across ages. Study overall: Template-switching capture recovered about one barcoded beta molecule per two T cells. General study results and limits: It was not known whether donors were CMV positive (a possible confounder of expanded clonotype changes).

The authors ran a second PCR of roughly 6 to 12 cycles using a sample-barcoded 5' primer and a J-beta primer mix. TCRdb reanalysed the 5' RACE reads using MiXCR and keeps one entry per CDR3 protein. The sample carries some 1.5 million distinct CDR3 sequences, 28% recorded once. From germline, CDR1 is MNHEY and CDR2 SVGEGT. There are 13 residues in the CDR3. The chain has TRBV6-2 or TRBV6-3 and TRBJ2-7, with D possibly being TRBD1 or TRBD2 (5 bases each). This sequence was found in a woman aged 25 to 39 in good health. Source material: blood. CDR3 sequence (DNA): TGTACCAGCAGTAACGGGGCGCTGGGAGAGCAGTACTTC. Encoded protein: CTSSNGALGEQYF.